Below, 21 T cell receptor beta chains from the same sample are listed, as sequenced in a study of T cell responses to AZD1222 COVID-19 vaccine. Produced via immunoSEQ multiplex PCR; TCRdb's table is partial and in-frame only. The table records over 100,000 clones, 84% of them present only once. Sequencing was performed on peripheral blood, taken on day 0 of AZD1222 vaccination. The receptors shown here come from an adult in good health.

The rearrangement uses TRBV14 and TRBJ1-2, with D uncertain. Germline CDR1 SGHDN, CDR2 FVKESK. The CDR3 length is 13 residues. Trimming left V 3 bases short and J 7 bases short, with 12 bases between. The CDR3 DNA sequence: TGTGCCAGCAGCCAGGGTCGCTTTAGTGGCTACACCTTC. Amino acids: CASSQGRFSGYTF.

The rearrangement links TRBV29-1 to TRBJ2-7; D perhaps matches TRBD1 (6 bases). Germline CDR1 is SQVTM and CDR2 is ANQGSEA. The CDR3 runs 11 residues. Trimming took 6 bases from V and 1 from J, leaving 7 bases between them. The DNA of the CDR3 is TGCAGCGTCGGACAGTCCTACGAGCAGTACTTC. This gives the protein CSVGQSYEQYF.

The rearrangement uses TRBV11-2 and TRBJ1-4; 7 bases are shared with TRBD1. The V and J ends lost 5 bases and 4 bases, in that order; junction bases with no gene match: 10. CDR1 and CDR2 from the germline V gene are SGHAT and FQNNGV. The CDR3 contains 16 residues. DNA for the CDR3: TGTGCCAGCAGCACTTACAGGGGATCCTTTAATGAAAAACTGTTTTTT. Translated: CASSTYRGSFNEKLFF. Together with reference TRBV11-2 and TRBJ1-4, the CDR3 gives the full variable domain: EAGVAQSPRYKIIEKRQSVAFWCNPISGHATLYWYQQILGQGPKLLIQFQNNGVVDDSQLPKDRFSAERLKGVDSTLKIQPAKLEDSAVYLCASSTYRGSFNEKLFFGSGTQLSVL.

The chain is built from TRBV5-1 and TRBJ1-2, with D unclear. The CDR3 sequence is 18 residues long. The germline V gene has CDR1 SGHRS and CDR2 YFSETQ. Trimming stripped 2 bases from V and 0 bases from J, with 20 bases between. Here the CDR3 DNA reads TGCGCCAGCAGCTTTGAGGATACCAGACTTTCCGCTAACTATGGCTACACCTTC. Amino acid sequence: CASSFEDTRLSANYGYTF.

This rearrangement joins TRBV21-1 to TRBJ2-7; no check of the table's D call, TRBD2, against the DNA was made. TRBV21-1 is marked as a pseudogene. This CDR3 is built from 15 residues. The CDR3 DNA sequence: TGTGCCAGCAGCAAGCAGCGGGGGCTGAACTACGAGCAGTACTTC. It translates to CASSKQRGLNYEQYF.

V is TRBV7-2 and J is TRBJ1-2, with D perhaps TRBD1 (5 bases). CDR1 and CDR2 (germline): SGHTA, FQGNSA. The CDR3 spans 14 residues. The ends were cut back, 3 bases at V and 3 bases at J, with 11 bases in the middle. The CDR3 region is CASSFQGDDYGYTF. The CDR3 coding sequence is TGTGCCAGCAGCTTCCAGGGAGATGACTATGGCTACACCTTC.

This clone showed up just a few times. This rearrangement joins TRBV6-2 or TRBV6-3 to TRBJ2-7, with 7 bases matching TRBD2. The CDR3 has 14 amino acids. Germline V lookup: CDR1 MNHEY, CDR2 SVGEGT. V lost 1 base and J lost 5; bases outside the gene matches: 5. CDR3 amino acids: CASSYWREHDEQYF. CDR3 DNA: TGTGCCAGCAGTTACTGGCGGGAGCACGACGAGCAGTACTTC.

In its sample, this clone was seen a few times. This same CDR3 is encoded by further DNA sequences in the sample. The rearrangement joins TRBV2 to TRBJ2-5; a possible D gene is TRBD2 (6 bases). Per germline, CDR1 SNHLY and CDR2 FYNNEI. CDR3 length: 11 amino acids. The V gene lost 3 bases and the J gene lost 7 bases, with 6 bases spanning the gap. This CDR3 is CASSEGGTQYF. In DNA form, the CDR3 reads TGTGCCAGCAGTGAGGGGGGGACCCAGTACTTC.

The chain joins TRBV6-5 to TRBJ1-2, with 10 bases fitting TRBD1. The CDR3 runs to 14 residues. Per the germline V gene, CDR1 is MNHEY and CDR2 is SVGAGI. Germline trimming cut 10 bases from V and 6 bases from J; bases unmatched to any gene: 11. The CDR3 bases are TGTGCCACCCGACAGGGGGCATATGAAGATGGCTACACCTTC. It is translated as CATRQGAYEDGYTF.

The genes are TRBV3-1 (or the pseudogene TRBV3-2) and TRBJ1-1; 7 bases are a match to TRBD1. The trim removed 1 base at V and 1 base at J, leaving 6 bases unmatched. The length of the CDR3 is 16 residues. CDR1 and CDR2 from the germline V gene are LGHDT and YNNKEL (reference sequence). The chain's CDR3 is CASSQGQAGGNTEAFF. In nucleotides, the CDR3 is TGTGCCAGCAGCCAAGGGCAGGCAGGGGGGAACACTGAAGCTTTCTTT.

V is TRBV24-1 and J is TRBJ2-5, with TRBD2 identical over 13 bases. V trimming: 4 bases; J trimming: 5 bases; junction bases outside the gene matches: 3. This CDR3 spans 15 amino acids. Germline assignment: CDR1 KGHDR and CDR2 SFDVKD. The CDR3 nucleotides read TGTGCCACCAGTGAACAGACTAGCGGGAGGGAGACCCAGTACTTC. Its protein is CATSEQTSGRETQYF.

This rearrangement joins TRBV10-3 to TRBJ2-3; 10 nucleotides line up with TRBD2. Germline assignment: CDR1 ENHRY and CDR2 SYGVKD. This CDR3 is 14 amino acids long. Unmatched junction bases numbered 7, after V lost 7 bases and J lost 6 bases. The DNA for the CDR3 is TGTGCCATCAAAGAGCGGGAGGGCCTCGATACGCAGTATTTT. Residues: CAIKEREGLDTQYF.

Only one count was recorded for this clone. Here the CDR3 reads CASSDSALWVYEQYF. CDR3 coding DNA: TGTGCCAGCAGTGATTCAGCGCTATGGGTCTACGAGCAGTACTTC. V and J are TRBV2 and TRBJ2-7; D remains ambiguous. V gave up 3 bases and J gave up 3 bases, with 15 bases separating them. Per germline, CDR1 SNHLY and CDR2 FYNNEI. The CDR3 sequence is 15 residues long.

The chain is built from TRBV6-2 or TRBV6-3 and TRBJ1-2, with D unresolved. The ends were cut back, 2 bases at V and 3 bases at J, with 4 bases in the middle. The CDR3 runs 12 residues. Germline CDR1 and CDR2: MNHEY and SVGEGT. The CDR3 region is CASSYNHYGYTF. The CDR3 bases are TGTGCCAGCAGTTACAACCACTATGGCTACACCTTC.

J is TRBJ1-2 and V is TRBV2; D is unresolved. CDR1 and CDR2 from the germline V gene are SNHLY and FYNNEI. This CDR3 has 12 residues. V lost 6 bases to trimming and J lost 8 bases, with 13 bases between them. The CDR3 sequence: CASRMDGRGYTF. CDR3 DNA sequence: TGTGCCAGCAGAATGGACGGGCGGGGCTACACCTTC.

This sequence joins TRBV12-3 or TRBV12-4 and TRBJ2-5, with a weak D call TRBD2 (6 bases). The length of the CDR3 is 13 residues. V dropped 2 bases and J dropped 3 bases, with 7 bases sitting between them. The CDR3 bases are TGTGCCAGCAGTTTATGGGGGGAAGAGACCCAGTACTTC. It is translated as CASSLWGEETQYF.

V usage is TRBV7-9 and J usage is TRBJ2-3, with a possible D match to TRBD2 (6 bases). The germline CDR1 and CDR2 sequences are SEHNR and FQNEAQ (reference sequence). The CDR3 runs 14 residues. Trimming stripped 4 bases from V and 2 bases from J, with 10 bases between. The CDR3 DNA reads TGTGCCAGCAGCTCCGGACTAAACACAGATACGCAGTATTTT. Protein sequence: CASSSGLNTDTQYF.

Here the CDR3 DNA reads TGTGCCAGCAGTCTAACAGGAGACACTGAAGCTTTCTTT. It is translated as CASSLTGDTEAFF. V is TRBV28 and J is TRBJ1-1; perhaps TRBD1 as D (5 bases). Germline assignment: CDR1 MDHEN and CDR2 SYDVKM. CDR3 length: 13 amino acids. V was cut by 5 bases and J by 3 bases, with 10 bases left in between.

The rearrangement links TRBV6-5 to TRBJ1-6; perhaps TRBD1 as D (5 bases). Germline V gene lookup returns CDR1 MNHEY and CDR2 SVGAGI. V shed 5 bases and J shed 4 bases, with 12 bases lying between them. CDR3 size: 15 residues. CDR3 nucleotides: TGTGCCAGCAGTCGCCGGGACGATTATAATTCACCCCTCCACTTT. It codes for CASSRRDDYNSPLHF.

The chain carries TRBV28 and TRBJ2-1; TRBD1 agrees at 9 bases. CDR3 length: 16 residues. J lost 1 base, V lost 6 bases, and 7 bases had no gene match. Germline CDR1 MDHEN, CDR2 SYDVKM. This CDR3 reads CASSQEGTGSYNEQFF. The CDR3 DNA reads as TGTGCCAGCAGCCAGGAAGGGACAGGGTCCTACAATGAGCAGTTCTTC.

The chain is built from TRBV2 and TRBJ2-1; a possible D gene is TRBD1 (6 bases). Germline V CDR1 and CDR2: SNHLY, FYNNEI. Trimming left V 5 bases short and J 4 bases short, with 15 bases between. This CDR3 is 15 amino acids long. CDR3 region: CASSTGTPRYNEQFF. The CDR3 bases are TGTGCCAGCAGTACCGGGACACCTAGATACAATGAGCAGTTCTTC.